These 21 T cell receptor beta chains originate from one sample sequenced in a study of beta chain features in type 1 diabetes. cDNA synthesis used the whole RNA isolate, giving expressed TCRB sequences. Repertoires were generated with immunoSEQ multiplex PCR, while TCRdb's copy carries only in-frame clones and drops some. The sample holds roughly 450,000 clones; roughly 11% are singletons and the top ten take over 0.04%. The sample consisted of naive CD4+ T cells from blood. The receptors stem from a woman under 30 in good health.

The chain combines TRBV5-4 with TRBJ2-3, with D perhaps matching TRBD2 (5 bases). Germline V gives CDR1 SGHNT, CDR2 YYREEE (reference sequence). This CDR3 contains 18 residues. V lost 6 bases, J lost 0 bases, and 23 bases lay in between. The DNA for the CDR3 is TGTGCCAGCACCGACTCCGGAGGACCTAGCTATAGCACAGATACGCAGTATTTT. Residues: CASTDSGGPSYSTDTQYF.

This clone has a handful of counts. The chain uses TRBV20-1 and TRBJ2-3; D gene uncertain. The CDR3 contains 11 residues. The germline gives CDR1 DFQATT, CDR2 SNEGSKA (reference sequence). V was cut by 7 bases and J by 4 bases, with 9 bases left in between. The CDR3 bases are TGCAGTGTTTCAAGGGCAGATACGCAGTATTTT. Its protein product is CSVSRADTQYF.

V is TRBV5-1 and J is TRBJ2-5; D not resolved. The germline gives CDR1 SGHRS, CDR2 YFSETQ. The CDR3 has 14 amino acids. V gave up 1 base and J gave up 2 bases, with 9 bases separating them. CDR3 bases: TGCGCCAGCAGCTTGAGGGCCAGTCAAGAGACCCAGTACTTC. This codes for CASSLRASQETQYF.

The genes are TRBV25-1 and TRBJ1-6; 8 nucleotides match TRBD1. The ends lost 5 bases at V and 8 bases at J; junction bases unmatched: 5. This CDR3 comprises 14 residues. Per germline, CDR1 MGHDK and CDR2 SYGVNS. CDR3 bases: TGTGCCAGCAGTCCAGGACAGGGTTATTCACCCCTCCACTTT. It translates to CASSPGQGYSPLHF. The whole variable domain, remainder taken from reference TRBV25-1 and TRBJ1-6, is EADIYQTPRYLVIGTGKKITLECSQTMGHDKMYWYQQDPGMELHLIHYSYGVNSTEKGDLSSESTVSRIRTEHFPLTLESARPSHTSQYLCASSPGQGYSPLHFGNGTRLTVT.

This clone appeared a few times. The CDR3 reads CASKVSDSGANVLTF. CDR3 bases: TGTGCCAGCAAGGTGTCAGACTCTGGGGCCAACGTCCTGACTTTC. J is TRBJ2-6 and V is TRBV6-1, with D hard to call. Germline CDR1 and CDR2: MNHNS and SASEGT. CDR3 length equals 15 residues. V was cut by 7 bases and J by 0 bases, with 10 bases left in between.

The sample holds a few counts of this clone. The chain combines TRBV27 with TRBJ1-1; D might be TRBD1 (5 bases). The germline V and J ends were trimmed by 7 bases and 5 bases, with 20 bases remaining between them. The CDR3 runs 15 residues. Germline CDR1 is MNHEY and CDR2 is SMNVEV (reference sequence). The CDR3 bases are TGTGCCAGCACCAGGTATGCGTGGGGCTGGACTGAAGCTTTCTTT. It is translated as CASTRYAWGWTEAFF.

This clone was detected only a few times. This chain links TRBV29-1 with TRBJ2-7; 7 bases are a match to TRBD2. V lost 5 bases to trimming and J lost 0 bases; unmatched junction nucleotides: 4. The CDR3 runs to 13 residues. Germline V lookup: CDR1 SQVTM, CDR2 ANQGSEA. The CDR3 is CSVKERGSYEQYF. The CDR3 DNA sequence: TGCAGCGTTAAGGAGCGGGGCTCCTACGAGCAGTACTTC.

This clone was counted between two and nine times. The chain combines TRBV4-1 with TRBJ2-6; D may be TRBD1 (6 bases). V lost 5 bases to trimming and J lost 0 bases, with 14 bases between them. CDR1 and CDR2 from the germline V gene are MGHRA and YSYEKL. This CDR3 is 17 amino acids long. CDR3: CASSSGHGFSGANVLTF. DNA for the CDR3: TGCGCCAGCAGCTCGGGACATGGGTTCTCTGGGGCCAACGTCCTGACTTTC.

The chain employs TRBV19 and TRBJ2-5, with D possibly TRBD2 on 6 matching bases. V dropped 3 bases and J dropped 0 bases, with 17 bases sitting between them. The germline V gene encodes CDR1 LNHDA and CDR2 SQIVND (reference sequence). This CDR3 region has 17 residues. CDR3: CASSMGTAGGDQETQYF. The CDR3, as DNA: TGTGCCAGTAGTATGGGGACGGCCGGAGGGGACCAAGAGACCCAGTACTTC.

This chain uses TRBV27 with TRBJ2-3; 8 nucleotides agree with TRBD2. The CDR3 is made up of 14 amino acids. The V gene end was trimmed by 5 bases and the J gene end by 2 bases; junction bases not matched to a gene: 3. Germline V lookup: CDR1 MNHEY, CDR2 SMNVEV (reference sequence). For the CDR3, the DNA is TGTGCCAGCAGTAAGCGGGGGACCACAGATACGCAGTATTTT. Translated, it gives CASSKRGTTDTQYF.

This clone was found a few times. The genes are TRBV30 and TRBJ2-7, with D perhaps matching TRBD2 (6 bases). Trimming cost V 3 bases and J 4 bases, with 13 bases left between them. Germline loops: CDR1 GTSNPN, CDR2 SVGIG (reference sequence). The length of the CDR3 is 13 residues. This chain's CDR3 is CAWRGGRVYEQYF. In nucleotides, the CDR3 is TGTGCCTGGAGGGGAGGCAGGGTATACGAGCAGTACTTC.

This clone was detected a few times. The DNA of the CDR3 is TGCAGCGTTCCGACTAGCGGGGGGCCCCCGGGGGAGACCCAGTACTTC. It encodes CSVPTSGGPPGETQYF. V is TRBV29-1 and J is TRBJ2-5, with 13 bases that match TRBD2. CDR1 is SQVTM, CDR2 ANQGSEA, per germline. This CDR3 spans 16 amino acids. J lost 5 bases, V lost 5 bases, and 11 bases had no gene match.

The rearrangement joins TRBV5-1 to TRBJ2-5; 9 bases map to TRBD2. The CDR3 has 16 amino acids. J gave up 1 base and V 2 bases, and 6 bases lay outside the gene matches. In germline, CDR1 is SGHRS, CDR2 YFSETQ. CDR3 sequence reads: CASSLGPAGGQETQYF. The CDR3, as DNA: TGCGCCAGCAGCTTAGGTCCAGCGGGGGGCCAAGAGACCCAGTACTTC.

The rearrangement uses TRBV4-1 and TRBJ1-2, with 8 nucleotides matching TRBD1. This CDR3 spans 14 amino acids. The germline gives CDR1 MGHRA, CDR2 YSYEKL. Unmatched junction bases numbered 8, after V lost 5 bases and J lost 6 bases. CDR3 DNA sequence: TGCGCCAGCAGCGGACAGGGAGAAGTTCATGGCTACACCTTC. Protein sequence: CASSGQGEVHGYTF.

This clone was seen only a few times. The rearrangement links TRBV4-1 to TRBJ2-5; possible D gene TRBD2, 6 bases. Germline-derived CDR1 and CDR2 are MGHRA and YSYEKL. The CDR3 totals 13 residues. Trimming removed 3 bases from V and 6 bases from J, with 11 bases in between. The CDR3 reads CASSQGGWQTQYF. In nucleotides, the CDR3 is TGCGCCAGCAGCCAGGGGGGATGGCAGACCCAGTACTTC.

This clone has just a few counts. The rearrangement links TRBV7-2 to TRBJ2-4; 9 bases align to TRBD1. Per the germline V gene, CDR1 is SGHTA and CDR2 is FQGNSA. The CDR3 extends over 13 amino acids. V lost 6 bases, J lost 9 bases, and 6 bases stayed unmatched. The CDR3: CASRMTGGSIQYF. The CDR3 DNA reads TGTGCCAGCAGGATGACAGGGGGGAGCATTCAGTACTTC.

Only a few counts were recorded for this clone. This CDR3 is CASSFELAESLSTQYF. The CDR3 DNA reads TGTGCCAGCAGCTTCGAACTAGCGGAGTCGCTGAGCACGCAGTATTTT. J is TRBJ2-3 and V is TRBV7-9, with 8 bases aligning to TRBD2. Germline V lookup: CDR1 SEHNR, CDR2 FQNEAQ (reference sequence). The J segment lost 9 bases and the V segment lost 3 bases, leaving 14 bases of the junction unmatched. There are 16 residues in the CDR3.

The chain employs TRBV7-2 and TRBJ2-5, with D possibly matching TRBD1 (5 bases). Germline V gene lookup returns CDR1 SGHTA and CDR2 FQGNSA. The length of the CDR3 is 15 residues. Trimming removed 5 bases from V and 5 bases from J, with 18 bases in between. DNA for the CDR3: TGTGCCAGCAGCCCAACCGGACACGTGGGCGAGACCCAGTACTTC. Its translation: CASSPTGHVGETQYF. Filled out from reference TRBV7-2 and TRBJ2-5, the complete variable domain reads GAGVSQSPSNKVTEKGKDVELRCDPISGHTALYWYRQSLGQGLEFLIYFQGNSAPDKSGLPSDRFSAERTGGSVSTLTIQRTQQEDSAVYLCASSPTGHVGETQYFGPGTRLLVL.

The genes are TRBV7-2 and TRBJ1-5; tentative D call: TRBD1 (5 bases). CDR3 length: 13 amino acids. The V end was cut by 5 bases, the J end by 5 bases, with 10 bases between. Germline values: CDR1 SGHTA, CDR2 FQGNSA. The CDR3 DNA is TGTGCCAGCAGCACAATGGGGCATCAGCCCCAGCATTTT. Its protein is CASSTMGHQPQHF.

This clone was counted between two and nine times. The rearrangement joins TRBV20-1 to TRBJ2-1, with no clear D. From germline, CDR1 is DFQATT and CDR2 SNEGSKA (reference sequence). The CDR3 is made up of 11 amino acids. V was clipped by 4 bases and J by 6 bases, with 7 bases between them. CDR3 DNA: TGCAGTGCTAAAGGGCTCAATGAGCAGTTCTTC. Encoded protein: CSAKGLNEQFF.

The chain has TRBV29-1 and TRBJ2-3, with D unresolved. The CDR3 is made up of 15 amino acids. Germline V gene lookup returns CDR1 SQVTM and CDR2 ANQGSEA. The V and J ends lost 7 bases and 0 bases respectively, with 17 bases between them. The CDR3 protein is CSGVPGIGSTDTQYF. DNA of the CDR3: TGCAGCGGGGTGCCGGGTATCGGGAGCACAGATACGCAGTATTTT.